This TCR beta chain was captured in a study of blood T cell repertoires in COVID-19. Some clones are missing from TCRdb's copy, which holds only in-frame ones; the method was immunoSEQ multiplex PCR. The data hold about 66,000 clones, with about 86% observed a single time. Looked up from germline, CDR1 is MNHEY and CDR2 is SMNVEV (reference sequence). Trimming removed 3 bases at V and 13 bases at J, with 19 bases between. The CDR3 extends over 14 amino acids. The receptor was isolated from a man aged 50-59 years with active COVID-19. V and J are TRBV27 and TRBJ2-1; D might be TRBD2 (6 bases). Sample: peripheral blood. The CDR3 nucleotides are TGTGCCAGCAGTTTCAGAACCCCAGGGACTGGTCAGTTCTTC. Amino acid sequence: CASSFRTPGTGQFF.